Reported below is one T cell receptor beta chain. What this receptor recognizes is not known. Per-base qualities were not stored, and no clone one base away is much larger. Stable Graves' hyperthyroidism was defined as the absence of progression to ophthalmopathy over 18 months of follow-up. Hyperthyroidism patients were newly diagnosed, had a disease duration of under 2 months, and were aged 18 to 65 years. The study excluded patients with uncontrolled infections, other autoimmune diseases, pregnancy or lactation. Diagnoses were established on the basis of clinical symptoms, serum thyroxine and TRAb, thyroid ultrasound, and orbital computed tomography. Ficoll-Paque density gradient centrifugation was used to isolate PBMCs from around 10 ml of fresh peripheral blood. Total RNA was extracted using Trizol reagent, and RNA quality was assessed on an Agilent 2100 Bioanalyzer. The TCR beta CDR3 regions were amplified from RNA transcripts. The TCR CDR3 was subjected to a first round of RT-PCR using the HTBI primer set and the Qiagen OneStep RT-PCR kit. Libraries were constructed in a second round of multiplex PCR, after which size selection and purification were carried out. Paired-end sequencing of the libraries was performed with 100 bp reads on an Illumina HiSeq2000. The authors' analysis ran thus. Raw data were processed with SOAPnuke, discarding reads with adapters, uncalled bases, mean Phred below 15, or no exact constant-primer or identifier match. High-quality paired reads were merged using COPE v1.2.5, and each unique nucleotide sequence was defined as a clonotype. MiTCR v1.1 was used to align the clonotypes against IMGT TRBV, TRBD and TRBJ reference segments. Analysis was restricted to V-J combinations with a frequency above 0.0001, which covered roughly 99% of repertoires. The TCS score was defined as the ratio of F50 (clonal expansion) to E x V (chaos), calculated using BLOSUM62-based TCRdist between CDR3 peptides within each V-J. Welch's t-statistics and random forest reduced 500 to 650 V-J features to 10 to 15, which were used in a naive Bayes classifier (R e1071). The raw public data were reprocessed by TCRdb itself: fastp quality trimming at Q25, MiXCR clonotype calling, in-frame beta chains only. Rows merge per CDR3 protein into single entries with the most common DNA and genes. The V and J calls, along with clone size, are taken from TCRdb and not from the paper's own processing. This sample lists about 500,000 distinct CDR3 sequences; about a sixth were detected once. About 18% of the sample belongs to the ten largest clones.

Taken from the germline V gene, the CDR1 and CDR2 loops are MNHEY and SVGAGI. At the junction V is shortened by 4 bases and J by 5 bases, with 15 bases in between. The CDR3 numbers 16 residues from cysteine through phenylalanine. Of the read, only the CDR3 DNA is kept; its 48 bases are in frame from base 1. This sample stems from a study of T cells in Graves' hyperthyroidism and ophthalmopathy (dated by TCRdb to the late 2010s). For context, the study as a whole: Peripheral blood samples were taken at initial diagnosis, before any treatment was given. Following sampling, methimazole starting at 30 mg daily was given to hyperthyroidism patients, and high-dose intravenous methylprednisolone was given to ophthalmopathy patients. The approximately 98 discovery patients were randomly divided into training and test sets at a 7:3 ratio. In addition, the study compared T-cell repertoires in thyroid tissue and in blood from several Graves' hyperthyroidism patients. According to the paper, TCR Vbeta CDR3 sequencing was carried out on approximately 140 peripheral blood samples, which came from 40 to 45 ophthalmopathy, around 74 hyperthyroidism and approximately 17 progressor patients. Whether ophthalmopathy could be predicted prospectively was tested in an independent validation cohort made up of 18 to 20 hyperthyroidism patients plus 17 patients who later progressed to ophthalmopathy. A discovery cohort of about a hundred patients, 43 with Graves' ophthalmopathy and over 55 with stable Graves' hyperthyroidism, was used to find distinguishing TCR V-J signatures.

Summary of the overall study and its limitations: Ophthalmopathy was separated from stable hyperthyroidism by a 13 V-J signature model, with approximately 89% sensitivity and roughly 81% specificity obtained in cross-validation and 80%/75% obtained in testing. Most expanded thyroid clonotypes (frequency above 0.001) were also found in blood, which suggests that blood repertoires may mirror thyroid immune responses. No statistical method was used to fix the sample size in advance, and group allocation was not hidden from the investigators. In validation, the model predicted progression to ophthalmopathy with around 71% sensitivity and approximately 72% specificity, a median of approximately 6.5 months before onset.

The source of this sequence is a woman between 18 and 29 years old with Graves' hyperthyroidism. Specimen: blood. The chain was built from TRBV6-5 and TRBJ1-6; the D segment could be TRBD1, given 6 matching bases. The bases read TGTGCCAGCAGTTCCCTGATGGGGGCTGATAATTCACCCCTCCACTTT. This is translated as CASSSLMGADNSPLHF.